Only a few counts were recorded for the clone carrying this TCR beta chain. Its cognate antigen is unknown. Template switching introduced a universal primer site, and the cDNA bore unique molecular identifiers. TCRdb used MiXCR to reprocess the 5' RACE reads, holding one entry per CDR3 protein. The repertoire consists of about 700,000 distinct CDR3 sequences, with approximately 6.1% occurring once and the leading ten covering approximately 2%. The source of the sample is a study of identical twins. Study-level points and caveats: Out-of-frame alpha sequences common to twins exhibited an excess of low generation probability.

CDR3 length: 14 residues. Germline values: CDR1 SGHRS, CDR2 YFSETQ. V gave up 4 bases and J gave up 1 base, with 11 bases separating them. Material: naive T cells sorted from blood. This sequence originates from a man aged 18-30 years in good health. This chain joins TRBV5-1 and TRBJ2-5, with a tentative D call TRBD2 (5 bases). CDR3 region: CASSPSAGQETQYF. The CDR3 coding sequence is TGCGCCAGCAGCCCTTCTGCGGGCCAAGAGACCCAGTACTTC.